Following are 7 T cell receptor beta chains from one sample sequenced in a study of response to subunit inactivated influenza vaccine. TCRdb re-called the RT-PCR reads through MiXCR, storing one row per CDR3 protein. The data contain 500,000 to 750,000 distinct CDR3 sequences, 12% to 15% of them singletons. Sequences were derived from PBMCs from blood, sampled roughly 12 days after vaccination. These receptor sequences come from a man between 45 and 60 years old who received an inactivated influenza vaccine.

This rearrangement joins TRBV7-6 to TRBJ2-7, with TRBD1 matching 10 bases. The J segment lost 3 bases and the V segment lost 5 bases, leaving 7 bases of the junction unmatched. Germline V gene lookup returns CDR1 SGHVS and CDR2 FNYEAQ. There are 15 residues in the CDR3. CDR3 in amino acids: CASSGHRDRGYEQYF. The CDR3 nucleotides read TGTGCCAGCAGCGGACACCGGGACAGGGGCTACGAGCAGTACTTC.

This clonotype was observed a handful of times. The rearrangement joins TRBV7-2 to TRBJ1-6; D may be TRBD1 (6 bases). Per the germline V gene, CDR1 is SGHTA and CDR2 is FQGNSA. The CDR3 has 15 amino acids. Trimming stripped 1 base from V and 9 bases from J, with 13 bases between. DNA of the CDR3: TGTGCCAGCAGCTTAGTACCGGACAGTTTTTCACCCCTCCACTTT. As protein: CASSLVPDSFSPLHF.

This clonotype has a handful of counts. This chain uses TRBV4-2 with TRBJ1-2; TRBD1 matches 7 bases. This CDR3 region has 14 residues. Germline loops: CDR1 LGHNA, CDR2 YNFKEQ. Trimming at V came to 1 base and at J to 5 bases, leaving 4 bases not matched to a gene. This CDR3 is CASSQGTGDYGYTF. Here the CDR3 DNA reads TGTGCCAGCAGCCAAGGTACAGGGGATTATGGCTACACCTTC.

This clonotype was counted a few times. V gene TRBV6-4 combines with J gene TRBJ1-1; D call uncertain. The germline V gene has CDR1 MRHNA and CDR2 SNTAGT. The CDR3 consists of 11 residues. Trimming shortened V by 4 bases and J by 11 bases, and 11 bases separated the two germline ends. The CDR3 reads CASSVGRSAFF. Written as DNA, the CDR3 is TGTGCCAGCAGTGTCGGGCGGAGCGCTTTCTTT.

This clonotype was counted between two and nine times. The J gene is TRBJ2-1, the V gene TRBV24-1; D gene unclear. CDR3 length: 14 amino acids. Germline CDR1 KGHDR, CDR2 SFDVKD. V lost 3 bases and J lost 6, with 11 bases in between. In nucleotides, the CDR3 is TGTGCCACCAGTGATATTAAGGGCTCCAATGAGCAGTTCTTC. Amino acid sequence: CATSDIKGSNEQFF.

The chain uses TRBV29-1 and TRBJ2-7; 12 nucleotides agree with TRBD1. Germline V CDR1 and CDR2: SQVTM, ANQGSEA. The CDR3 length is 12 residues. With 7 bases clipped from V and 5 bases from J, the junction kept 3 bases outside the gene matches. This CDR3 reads CSGGTGGDEQYF. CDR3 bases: TGCAGCGGAGGGACAGGGGGCGACGAGCAGTACTTC.

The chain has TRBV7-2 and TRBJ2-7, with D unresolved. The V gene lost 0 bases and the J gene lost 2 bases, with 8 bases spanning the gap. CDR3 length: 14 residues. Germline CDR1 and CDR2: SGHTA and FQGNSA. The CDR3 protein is CASSLADAAYEQYF. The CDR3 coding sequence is TGTGCCAGCAGCTTAGCGGACGCCGCCTACGAGCAGTACTTC. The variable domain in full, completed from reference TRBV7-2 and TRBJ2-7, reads GAGVSQSPSNKVTEKGKDVELRCDPISGHTALYWYRQSLGQGLEFLIYFQGNSAPDKSGLPSDRFSAERTGGSVSTLTIQRTQQEDSAVYLCASSLADAAYEQYFGPGTRLTVT.